The 10 T cell receptor beta chains presented below share a single source sample, sequenced in a study of blood T cell repertoires in COVID-19. Sequenced by immunoSEQ multiplex PCR; TCRdb stores in-frame clones only, minus some. The sample lists 85,000 to 130,000 clones; 80% to 95% were seen once. The sequencing sample was made of peripheral blood. These receptors were taken from a man between 65 and 80 years old with acute or convalescent COVID-19.

On this clone: The junction departs from germline at one end; a sequencing error may be responsible. This rearrangement joins TRBV7-7 to TRBJ1-6; D remains unclear. Looked up from germline, CDR1 is SSHAT and CDR2 is FNYEAQ (reference sequence). The CDR3 covers 19 residues. The CDR3 DNA sequence: TGTGCTAGCAGCCCACCTCGCACAGTCCTGAGCTCCTATAATTCACCCCTCCACTTT. As protein: CASSPPRTVLSSYNSPLHF.

V gene TRBV3-1 (or the pseudogene TRBV3-2) combines with J gene TRBJ2-5; a possible D gene is TRBD2 (5 bases). The CDR3 has 13 amino acids. Trimming removed 4 bases at V and 7 bases at J, with 13 bases between. Germline V gene data show CDR1 as LGHDT and CDR2 as YNNKEL (reference sequence). CDR3 bases: TGTGCCAGCAGCCCGGACTCGCTGGGGACCCAGTACTTC. Its protein product is CASSPDSLGTQYF.

This clone was seen just once. The V call is TRBV7-2, the J call TRBJ2-1; weak D call: TRBD1 (6 bases). Germline CDR1 SGHTA, CDR2 FQGNSA. Trimming cost V 1 base and J 14 bases, with 15 bases left between them. This CDR3 has 13 residues. This CDR3 is CASSLVEPTGKFF. Here the CDR3 DNA reads TGTGCCAGCAGCTTAGTGGAGCCCACAGGGAAGTTCTTC.

This chain joins TRBV4-1 and TRBJ2-4; 8 positions agree with TRBD1. CDR3 length equals 16 residues. Germline-derived CDR1 and CDR2 are MGHRA and YSYEKL. V lost 3 bases and J lost 2; bases outside the gene matches: 6. CDR3 nucleotide sequence: TGCGCCAGCAGCCATCCCGGGGACAGGACCAAAAACATTCAGTACTTC. Translated: CASSHPGDRTKNIQYF.

The chain joins TRBV18 to TRBJ1-5; 9 bases agree with TRBD1. This CDR3 is 17 amino acids long. Per germline, CDR1 KGHSH and CDR2 LQKENI. The V and J ends lost 1 base and 2 bases, in that order; junction bases with no gene match: 6. CDR3 residues: CASSPQGTGLRNQPQHF. The DNA for the CDR3 is TGTGCCAGCTCACCACAGGGGACAGGGCTTCGCAATCAGCCCCAGCATTTT.

J is TRBJ1-5 and V is TRBV12-5; the D is unclear. With 6 bases removed from V and 2 bases from J, the gap between germline ends came to 5 bases. The germline V gene encodes CDR1 LGHNT and CDR2 FRNRAP. The CDR3 is 12 residues long. Here the CDR3 reads CASGEGNQPQHF. CDR3 DNA sequence: TGTGCTAGTGGCGAGGGCAATCAGCCCCAGCATTTT.

The J gene is TRBJ2-2, the V gene TRBV7-6; D not resolved. The CDR3 contains 16 residues. The V and J ends lost 1 base and 3 bases respectively, with 12 bases between them. CDR1 is SGHVS and CDR2 is FNYEAQ in the germline V gene. For the CDR3, the DNA is TGTGCCAGCAGCTTAGTTGGCGGAGCCTACACCGGGGAGCTGTTTTTT. Amino acid sequence: CASSLVGGAYTGELFF.

This chain connects TRBV12-5 to TRBJ1-3, with D tentatively TRBD1 (5 bases). V was pared by 6 bases and J by 0 bases, with 12 bases between. The CDR3 extends over 15 amino acids. The V gene's germline CDR1 is LGHNT and CDR2 FRNRAP. The CDR3 DNA is TGTGCTAGTGGCGCAGGACATATCTCTGGAAACACCATATATTTT. Its translation: CASGAGHISGNTIYF.

This clone was detected once. The chain joins TRBV3-1 (or the pseudogene TRBV3-2) to TRBJ1-2; 10 nucleotides align to TRBD1. The J segment lost 8 bases and the V segment lost 6 bases, leaving 3 bases of the junction unmatched. The CDR3 runs 12 residues. Germline lookup yields CDR1 LGHDT and CDR2 YNNKEL (reference sequence). The CDR3 is CASRDRGKGYTF. CDR3 coding DNA: TGTGCCAGCAGGGACAGGGGGAAGGGCTACACCTTC.

The V call is TRBV5-5, the J call TRBJ1-3; no clear D. Germline V CDR1 and CDR2: SGHKS, YYEKEE (reference sequence). The V end was cut by 4 bases, the J end by 0 bases, with 8 bases between. This CDR3 has 14 residues. CDR3 sequence (DNA): TGTGCCAGCAGCCACAATCCCTCTGGAAACACCATATATTTT. The encoded protein is CASSHNPSGNTIYF.